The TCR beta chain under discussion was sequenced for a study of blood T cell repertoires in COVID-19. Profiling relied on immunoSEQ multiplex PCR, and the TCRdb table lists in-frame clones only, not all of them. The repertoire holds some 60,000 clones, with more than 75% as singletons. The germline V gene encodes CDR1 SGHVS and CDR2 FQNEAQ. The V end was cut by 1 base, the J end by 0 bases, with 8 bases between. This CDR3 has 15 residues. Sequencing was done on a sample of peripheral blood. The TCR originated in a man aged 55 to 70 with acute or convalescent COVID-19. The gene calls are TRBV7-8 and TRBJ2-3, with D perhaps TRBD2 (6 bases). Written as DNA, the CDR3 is TGTGCCAGCAGCTTAGAAGGGAGGAGCACAGATACGCAGTATTTT. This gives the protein CASSLEGRSTDTQYF.